These 29 T cell receptor beta chains were sequenced from one sample in a study of blood T cells in healthy people across ages. Using a J-beta primer mix together with a sample-barcoded 5' primer, a second PCR was run for roughly 6 to 12 cycles. From the 5' RACE reads, TCRdb called clonotypes with MiXCR, one entry per CDR3 protein. The sample has more than 1.4 million distinct CDR3 sequences, 42% seen once; the top ten hold approximately 7.9%. Sequencing used blood. All receptors derive from a woman aged 18-29 years in good health.

The chain links TRBV7-6 to TRBJ1-5; 7 nucleotides line up with TRBD1. Germline V CDR1 and CDR2: SGHVS, FNYEAQ. Trimming cost V 0 bases and J 3 bases; bases outside gene matches: 8. The CDR3 is made up of 17 amino acids. The CDR3 reads CASSLATGEGINQPQHF. CDR3 in DNA: TGTGCCAGCAGCTTAGCAACAGGGGAAGGAATCAATCAGCCCCAGCATTTT.

The chain couples TRBV27 to TRBJ2-1, with a weak D call TRBD1 (6 bases). V was cut by 5 bases and J by 0 bases, with 14 bases left in between. Per germline, CDR1 MNHEY and CDR2 SMNVEV (reference sequence). The CDR3 has 16 amino acids. DNA for the CDR3: TGTGCCAGCAGTACAATTGACAGGATCTCCTACAATGAGCAGTTCTTC. Its translation is CASSTIDRISYNEQFF.

The rearrangement uses TRBV5-1 and TRBJ2-3, with 13 positions matching TRBD2. Trimming at V came to 1 base and at J to 3 bases, leaving 8 bases not matched to a gene. CDR1 and CDR2 from the germline V gene are SGHRS and YFSETQ. This CDR3 region has 18 residues. The CDR3 nucleotides are TGCGCCAGCAGCTTGTGGGCGACTAGCGGGGGGCCTACAGATACGCAGTATTTT. It specifies CASSLWATSGGPTDTQYF.

CDR3 DNA sequence: TGCAGTGCTAGGCCGGGACAGACATACTACGAGCAGTACTTC. Translated, it gives CSARPGQTYYEQYF. This chain uses TRBV20-1 with TRBJ2-7, with 7 bases matching TRBD1. The CDR3 length is 14 residues. Looked up from germline, CDR1 is DFQATT and CDR2 is SNEGSKA (reference sequence). The ends lost 3 bases at V and 3 bases at J; junction bases unmatched: 8.

In nucleotides, the CDR3 is TGTGCCAGCAGCCGAGCCGGCCAGGGCTCCTACGAGCAGTACTTC. This codes for CASSRAGQGSYEQYF. V is TRBV11-2 and J is TRBJ2-7; a weak D match, TRBD1 (5 bases). In germline, CDR1 is SGHAT, CDR2 FQNNGV. The CDR3 covers 15 residues. Trimming cost V 5 bases and J 0 bases, with 14 bases left between them.

This chain joins TRBV6-6 and TRBJ1-1; 7 nucleotides align to TRBD1. V gave up 0 bases and J gave up 4 bases; unmatched junction bases: 8. The germline gives CDR1 MNHNY, CDR2 SVGAGI (reference sequence). The CDR3 consists of 16 residues. The CDR3 DNA follows: TGTGCCAGCAGTTACTCGACAGGGTGGGGTGGCACTGAAGCTTTCTTT. Its translation is CASSYSTGWGGTEAFF.

In its sample, this clonotype was seen a few times. The chain has TRBV7-9 and TRBJ1-1; a weak D match, TRBD1 (6 bases). This CDR3 region has 15 residues. V was clipped by 3 bases and J by 5 bases, with 16 bases between them. Germline V gene lookup returns CDR1 SEHNR and CDR2 FQNEAQ (reference sequence). The CDR3 reads CASSFAPGARTEAFF. DNA for the CDR3: TGTGCCAGCAGCTTCGCCCCGGGGGCGCGGACTGAAGCTTTCTTT. Looking up the rest from reference TRBV7-9 and TRBJ1-1 gives the full variable domain: DTGVSQNPRHKITKRGQNVTFRCDPISEHNRLYWYRQTLGQGPEFLTYFQNEAQLEKSRLLSDRFSAERPKGSFSTLEIQRTEQGDSAMYLCASSFAPGARTEAFFGQGTRLTVV.

This clonotype was recorded many times. CDR3 in amino acids: CASSPAGGNQPQHF. The CDR3 coding sequence is TGTGCCAGCAGCCCGGCAGGTGGCAATCAGCCCCAGCATTTT. V gene TRBV7-9 combines with J gene TRBJ1-5; unclear D gene. The length of the CDR3 is 14 residues. CDR1 is SEHNR, CDR2 FQNEAQ, per germline (reference sequence). The germline V and J ends were trimmed by 5 bases and 2 bases, with 10 bases remaining between them.

This clonotype occurred a few times. The gene calls are TRBV25-1 and TRBJ1-2; no reliable D call. This CDR3 comprises 15 residues. The germline CDR1 and CDR2 sequences are MGHDK and SYGVNS. With 5 bases removed from V and 2 bases from J, the gap between germline ends came to 15 bases. CDR3 bases: TGTGCCAGCAGTCCCGTGGAGGTGCTGAACTATGGCTACACCTTC. It specifies CASSPVEVLNYGYTF.

V is TRBV24-1 and J is TRBJ2-7; a weak D match, TRBD1 (5 bases). CDR1 and CDR2 from the germline V gene are KGHDR and SFDVKD. V lost 0 bases and J lost 7, with 18 bases in between. CDR3 length equals 16 residues. CDR3 amino acids: CATSDLGRGSYNEQYF. DNA for the CDR3: TGTGCCACCAGTGATTTGGGAAGGGGCTCCTACAATGAGCAGTACTTC.

The CDR3 loop reads CASSPRDTLGYEQYF. DNA for the CDR3: TGTGCCAGCAGCCCACGGGACACTCTTGGCTACGAGCAGTACTTC. The chain carries TRBV11-2 and TRBJ2-5; weak D call: TRBD1 (6 bases). The assigned J gene may be wrong: the sequence end matches TRBJ2-7 better. Germline CDR1 is SGHAT and CDR2 is FQNNGV. The CDR3 is 15 residues long.

The CDR3 sequence: CASSPTENGFSYNEQFF. In DNA, the CDR3 is TGTGCCAGTAGCCCCACGGAGAATGGATTCTCCTACAATGAGCAGTTCTTC. The rearrangement joins TRBV19 to TRBJ2-1; D is unclear. Trimming took off 6 bases at V and 0 bases at J, with 18 bases between the two ends. CDR3 length: 17 residues. CDR1 and CDR2 from the germline V gene are LNHDA and SQIVND (reference sequence).

The chain uses TRBV20-1 and TRBJ2-5; D not resolved. Trimming took off 6 bases at V and 4 bases at J, with 9 bases between the two ends. Germline V gene data show CDR1 as DFQATT and CDR2 as SNEGSKA (reference sequence). This CDR3 is 11 amino acids long. CDR3: CSAWVAETQYF. CDR3 nucleotides: TGCAGTGCCTGGGTGGCAGAGACCCAGTACTTC.

This clonotype appeared once. V and J are TRBV20-1 and TRBJ1-2; no clear D gene. The CDR3 runs to 12 residues. Germline CDR1 DFQATT, CDR2 SNEGSKA (reference sequence). V dropped 3 bases and J dropped 0 bases, with 5 bases sitting between them. CDR3 DNA: TGCAGTGCTAGTACGGCTAACTATGGCTACACCTTC. It is translated as CSASTANYGYTF.

The gene calls are TRBV7-3 and TRBJ1-2; the D gene is possibly TRBD1 (5 bases). CDR1 is SGHTA, CDR2 FQGTGA, per germline. V was trimmed by 1 base and J by 3 bases, leaving 9 bases between them. The CDR3 loop spans 14 amino acids. The CDR3 loop reads CASSLNGGDYGYTF. The CDR3 DNA is TGTGCCAGCAGCTTAAATGGGGGTGACTATGGCTACACCTTC.

This chain links TRBV2 with TRBJ2-3; 7 nucleotides align to TRBD1. Trimming removed 6 bases from V and 4 bases from J; junction bases left unmatched: 4. The CDR3 is made up of 13 amino acids. Per germline, CDR1 SNHLY and CDR2 FYNNEI. CDR3 region: CASRWDRADTQYF. The CDR3 DNA sequence: TGTGCCAGCAGATGGGACAGAGCAGATACGCAGTATTTT.

The V gene is TRBV4-1, the J gene TRBJ2-1, with 11 nucleotides matching TRBD2. The J call may be incorrect, as the DNA end agrees better with TRBJ2-7. CDR3 length: 16 amino acids. In germline, CDR1 is MGHRA, CDR2 YSYEKL. CDR3 protein: CASSKTSGTAYNEQYF. The CDR3 bases are TGCGCCAGCAGCAAGACTAGCGGGACGGCCTACAATGAGCAGTACTTC.

The gene calls are TRBV6-1 and TRBJ2-5; no firm D call. CDR3 length: 13 amino acids. V lost 7 bases to trimming and J lost 1 base, with 10 bases between them. The V gene's germline CDR1 is MNHNS and CDR2 SASEGT. The CDR3 region has the DNA TGTGCCAGCACCGTACCCGGCCAAGAGACCCAGTACTTC. Translated, it gives CASTVPGQETQYF.

The V gene is TRBV7-8, the J gene TRBJ1-4; D may be TRBD1 (6 bases). Germline lookup yields CDR1 SGHVS and CDR2 FQNEAQ. V shed 2 bases and J shed 8 bases, with 15 bases lying between them. CDR3 length: 15 residues. The CDR3 here is CASSLSLSQGEKLFF. Here the CDR3 DNA reads TGTGCCAGCAGCTTATCTCTATCCCAGGGGGAAAAACTGTTTTTT.

The chain recombines TRBV5-1 with TRBJ2-1; 9 bases are a match to TRBD1. TRBJ2-7 matches the DNA end more closely, so the J call is doubtful. The CDR3 is 15 residues long. Germline loops: CDR1 SGHRS, CDR2 YFSETQ. DNA of the CDR3: TGCGCCAGCAGCCCTGGACAGGGGCCCTACAATGAGCAGTACTTC. It encodes CASSPGQGPYNEQYF.

This chain connects TRBV4-2 to TRBJ2-5; unclear D gene. The germline V and J ends were trimmed by 1 base and 11 bases, with 14 bases remaining between them. The CDR3 is made up of 13 amino acids. The germline V gene encodes CDR1 LGHNA and CDR2 YNFKEQ. CDR3 in amino acids: CASSQAANNEQYF. The DNA for the CDR3 is TGTGCCAGCAGCCAAGCGGCCAACAATGAGCAGTACTTC.

This sequence joins TRBV6-5 and TRBJ1-1; D is undetermined. The CDR3 has 14 residues. Germline V gene sequence: CDR1 MNHEY, CDR2 SVGAGI. The V and J ends lost 6 bases and 0 bases respectively, with 11 bases between them. In nucleotides, the CDR3 is TGTGCCAGCAGCCGACGGACCCTGAACACTGAAGCTTTCTTT. Translating gives CASSRRTLNTEAFF.

This clonotype was counted between two and nine times. Here the CDR3 DNA reads TGCAGCGTCCTCAGACTAGCGGGAAGTTACGAGCAGTACTTC. This sequence encodes CSVLRLAGSYEQYF. The chain joins TRBV29-1 to TRBJ2-7; TRBD2 agrees at 11 bases. This CDR3 region has 14 residues. V was clipped by 6 bases and J by 4 bases; unmatched bases: 8. CDR1 and CDR2 from the germline V gene are SQVTM and ANQGSEA.

This clonotype was counted only a few times. The chain recombines TRBV12-3 or TRBV12-4 with TRBJ2-1, with D hard to call. V was shortened by 7 bases and J by 8 bases, with 15 bases between the two germline ends. The CDR3 runs to 13 residues. CDR3 sequence reads: CASTRDRRDEQFF. The CDR3 region has the DNA TGTGCCAGCACCAGAGATCGACGCGATGAGCAGTTCTTC.

The sample holds a few counts of this clonotype. The chain carries TRBV7-9 and TRBJ1-2; D possibly corresponds to TRBD1 (5 bases). V lost 4 bases and J 3 bases, leaving 12 bases between the germline ends. Germline V gives CDR1 SEHNR, CDR2 FQNEAQ (reference sequence). The CDR3 length is 14 residues. DNA of the CDR3: TGTGCCAGCAGCTCTGGAGACAGCCACTATGGCTACACCTTC. This encodes CASSSGDSHYGYTF.

The rearrangement uses TRBV6-2 or TRBV6-3 and TRBJ1-2, with TRBD1 as a possible D gene (6 bases). V was trimmed by 4 bases and J by 2 bases, leaving 14 bases between them. This CDR3 has 15 residues. Germline V gene lookup returns CDR1 MNHEY and CDR2 SVGEGT. The CDR3 nucleotides read TGTGCCAGCAGTTCCATCGGGACAAACAACTATGGCTACACCTTC. This gives the protein CASSSIGTNNYGYTF.

V is TRBV6-1 and J is TRBJ2-1; 8 bases map to TRBD2. CDR3 length equals 15 residues. Germline V gene data show CDR1 as MNHNS and CDR2 as SASEGT. Unmatched junction bases numbered 11, after V lost 6 bases and J lost 7 bases. This CDR3 is CASRGSVAGKNEQFF. The CDR3, as DNA: TGTGCCAGCAGGGGGTCGGTAGCGGGGAAAAATGAGCAGTTCTTC.

This clonotype was observed a handful of times. This rearrangement joins TRBV10-3 to TRBJ1-2; 8 bases are shared with TRBD1. The V gene's germline CDR1 is ENHRY and CDR2 SYGVKD. V shed 6 bases and J 4 bases; nucleotides not matched to a gene: 10. This CDR3 spans 15 amino acids. The CDR3 DNA is TGTGCCATCAGAGCAGGGACAGGAGGAAGCTATGGCTACACCTTC. It is translated as CAIRAGTGGSYGYTF.

V usage is TRBV20-1 and J usage is TRBJ2-7, with TRBD2 identical over 7 bases. The CDR3 loop spans 16 amino acids. Germline V gives CDR1 DFQATT, CDR2 SNEGSKA (reference sequence). The trim removed 1 base at V and 0 bases at J, leaving 9 bases unmatched. CDR3 DNA: TGCAGTGCTAGAGGGGGGGAGGGAGCCCCCTCCTACGAGCAGTACTTC. Protein sequence: CSARGGEGAPSYEQYF.